This T cell receptor beta chain is drawn from a study of blood T cell repertoires in COVID-19 (dated by TCRdb to the early 2020s). Study-level background: Samples covering the acute and convalescent phases of COVID-19 were provided by collaborators in the United States, Italy and Spain. The prospective study material was composed of cDNA or gDNA derived from T cells, B-cell-depleted T cells, or PBMCs. The dataset comprised deeply sampled blood TCRbeta repertoires from subjects exposed to, actively infected with, or recovered from COVID-19. A de-identified subject ID, COVID-19 status, age in years and sex were almost always included in the sample metadata. The repertoires were released in a freely available public database meant as a resource for research on the immune response to SARS-CoV-2. The samples were drawn from two sources: the first 160 participants of the ongoing ImmuneRACE study, and 1,200 or so subjects contributed by 6 global collaborators. Where available, HLA class I and class II types were obtained from metadata supplied by the sample provider rather than from assay-based typing. On the study overall, not on this receptor specifically: Clinical and demographic metadata were provided uncurated, with the amount varying by source and participant.

Each collaborating institution followed its own protocols to collect whole blood in K2EDTA tubes. Collaborator samples were shipped for TCRbeta analysis as frozen whole blood, isolated PBMCs, or DNA extracted from either sample type. CDR1 and CDR2 (SGHKS, YYEKEE) derive from the germline V gene (reference sequence). The cysteine opens and the phenylalanine closes a CDR3 of 17 amino acids. Kept here is only the CDR3 DNA, which spans 51 bases and is read in frame from base 1. Between the V and J ends, shortened by 1 base and 4 bases respectively, the junction contains 18 bases. This clone has only one observation. Its antigen is not yet known. No base quality information exists; no much larger clone differs at one position. TCRbeta CDR3 regions were amplified from genomic DNA using the immunoSEQ Assay, a bias-controlled multiplex PCR. Concerning the study's data processing: Nucleated cell counts per sample were estimated from amplification of reference gene primers within the assay. To quantify the absolute abundance of each unique TCRbeta CDR3 rearrangement, sequence reads were collapsed and filtered. For each sample, productive Simpson clonality was calculated as the square root of Simpson's diversity index across productive rearrangements. Sourced from immuneACCESS, this table was stored by TCRdb with only in-frame sequences that have V and J called. A share of the clones is absent; for the studies checked, an unresolved V gene accounts for under half, and the remainder has no known explanation. V, J and clone size are taken as reported in that table, and D and trimming were inferred from the DNA itself. The sample profile shows some 83,000 clones; around 80% of them were found once. The top ten hold less than 6% of the sample.

The sequenced material came from peripheral blood. The chain is encoded by TRBV5-5 joined to TRBJ1-5; TRBD1 is perhaps the D gene, given 5 matching bases. This clonotype was sampled from a man aged 55 to 69 with active or convalescent COVID-19. The CDR3 region: CASSLNARAGINQPQHF. In nucleotide form, the sequence is TGTGCCAGCAGCTTGAACGCTCGGGCAGGGATAAATCAGCCCCAGCATTTT. The entire variable domain, with the stretches around the CDR3 drawn from the reference TRBV5-5 and TRBJ1-5 proteins, is DAGVTQSPTHLIKTRGQQVTLRCSPISGHKSVSWYQQVLGQGPQFIFQYYEKEERGRGNFPDRFSARQFPNYSSELNVNALLLGDSALYLCASSLNARAGINQPQHFGDGTRLSIL.